The clone carrying this T cell receptor beta chain was detected a few times. The source of the sample is a study of T cells after yellow fever vaccination. Making TCR cDNA involved 5'RACE template switching, which added UMIs and a universal primer site. TCRdb used MiXCR to reprocess the 5' RACE reads, holding one entry per CDR3 protein. Of roughly 99,000 distinct CDR3 sequences in the sample, around 5.8% were seen once. The sample in question was CD8+ T cells sorted from PBMCs, obtained 10 days after the yellow fever booster vaccination. The receptor was isolated from a man aged 18-30 years who received the YFV17D yellow fever vaccine.

CDR3 loop: CASSVGGATNYGYTF. CDR3 sequence (DNA): TGTGCCAGCAGCGTAGGAGGAGCCACTAACTATGGCTACACCTTC. This chain links TRBV9 with TRBJ1-2, with D unclear. The CDR3 is made up of 15 amino acids. Trimming took 0 bases from V and 0 from J, leaving 9 bases between them. Germline CDR1 and CDR2: SGDLS and YYNGEE.